What follows are 21 T cell receptor beta chains derived from one specimen sequenced in a study of blood T cells in healthy people across ages. Using a J-beta primer mix together with a sample-barcoded 5' primer, a second PCR was run for about 7 to 12 cycles. In TCRdb, the 5' RACE reads were re-called with MiXCR into one record per CDR3 protein. This sample has 650,000 to 900,000 distinct CDR3 sequences, with 62% found just once. What was sequenced was blood. All receptors derive from a man under 40 in good health.

V and J are TRBV7-9 and TRBJ2-5; 7 nucleotides line up with TRBD2. The better agreement between TRBJ2-7 and the DNA end casts doubt on the J call. Germline values: CDR1 SEHNR, CDR2 FQNEAQ (reference sequence). The CDR3 runs 15 residues. The CDR3 loop reads CASSFSGLPTYEQYF. As DNA, the CDR3 is TGTGCCAGCAGCTTCTCGGGACTACCTACATACGAGCAGTACTTC.

This clonotype was seen a handful of times. This chain connects TRBV6-6 to TRBJ1-2; 7 bases align to TRBD1. V shed 7 bases, J shed 3 bases, and the junction held 17 bases outside the gene matches. Germline V gene data show CDR1 as MNHNY and CDR2 as SVGAGI (reference sequence). CDR3 length: 17 residues. The chain's CDR3 is CASTSHGIAQGDYGYTF. For the CDR3, the DNA is TGTGCCAGCACTTCCCACGGAATCGCTCAGGGGGACTATGGCTACACCTTC.

The chain is built from TRBV2 and TRBJ2-7; 7 bases line up with TRBD2. The CDR3 is 15 residues long. Germline values: CDR1 SNHLY, CDR2 FYNNEI. Germline trimming cut 8 bases from V and 0 bases from J; bases unmatched to any gene: 10. The CDR3 spells CASSVRGVSSYEQYF. The DNA of the CDR3 is TGTGCCAGCTCGGTACGGGGGGTTAGCTCCTACGAGCAGTACTTC.

As DNA, the CDR3 is TGCAGTGCTAGTGACGCGTATGAGCAGTACTTC. Translating gives CSASDAYEQYF. The V and J genes are TRBV20-1 and TRBJ2-7; D not resolved. Germline V CDR1 and CDR2: DFQATT, SNEGSKA (reference sequence). Trimming cost V 3 bases and J 7 bases, with 10 bases left between them. This CDR3 is 11 amino acids long.

The chain carries TRBV4-2 and TRBJ1-6, with D tentatively TRBD1 (5 bases). This CDR3 is 16 amino acids long. Germline V lookup: CDR1 LGHNA, CDR2 YNFKEQ. Trimming cost V 1 base and J 4 bases, with 11 bases left between them. The CDR3 bases are TGTGCCAGCAGCCAAGCCCGGGGGAATTATAATTCACCCCTCCACTTT. It is translated as CASSQARGNYNSPLHF.

There are a few counts of this clonotype. The chain carries TRBV20-1 and TRBJ2-6; D is perhaps TRBD2 (6 bases). CDR1 DFQATT and CDR2 SNEGSKA come from the germline V gene (reference sequence). The CDR3 runs 17 residues. V lost 3 bases and J lost 2, with 17 bases in between. CDR3 region: CSASSFGREPGANVLTF. The CDR3 bases are TGCAGTGCTAGTTCGTTCGGGAGAGAACCTGGGGCCAACGTCCTGACTTTC.

This clonotype was picked up one time. The V and J genes are TRBV4-3 and TRBJ2-5; 7 bases fit TRBD2. The germline V gene encodes CDR1 LGHNA and CDR2 YSLEER. This CDR3 has 15 residues. V trimming: 3 bases; J trimming: 1 base; junction bases outside the gene matches: 5. This CDR3 reads CASSHAGGTQETQYF. The CDR3 DNA is TGCGCCAGCAGCCACGCCGGGGGGACCCAAGAGACCCAGTACTTC.

The chain has TRBV6-4 and TRBJ2-1; 8 positions match TRBD2. The CDR3 runs 17 residues. Germline lookup yields CDR1 MRHNA and CDR2 SNTAGT. V shed 6 bases, J shed 5 bases, and the junction held 15 bases outside the gene matches. The CDR3 DNA reads as TGTGCCAGCAGCGGAACATTAAAGCGGGGGTCGCACAATGAGCAGTTCTTC. Translated: CASSGTLKRGSHNEQFF.

The chain employs TRBV27 and TRBJ2-3; tentative D call: TRBD1 (6 bases). Germline V gene data show CDR1 as MNHEY and CDR2 as SMNVEV (reference sequence). V lost 5 bases and J 0 bases, leaving 15 bases between the germline ends. This CDR3 spans 16 amino acids. In DNA, the CDR3 is TGTGCCAGCAGTGTCTGGCCGGGACAAAGCACAGATACGCAGTATTTT. This gives the protein CASSVWPGQSTDTQYF.

The J gene is TRBJ2-3, the V gene TRBV6-1; 11 bases agree with TRBD2. Germline V gene lookup returns CDR1 MNHNS and CDR2 SASEGT. After removal of 10 bases from V and 9 bases from J, the junction contained 24 bases not matched to a gene. CDR3 size: 18 residues. In DNA form, the CDR3 reads TGTGCCACCGCGCCTTTACGAACCGGGACTAGCGGCTGGGGGACGCAGTATTTT. Residues: CATAPLRTGTSGWGTQYF.

The V gene is TRBV6-1, the J gene TRBJ2-2, with 7 bases fitting TRBD1. J was trimmed by 2 bases and V by 6 bases; bases with no gene match: 15. The germline gives CDR1 MNHNS, CDR2 SASEGT. The CDR3 spans 18 residues. Here the CDR3 DNA reads TGTGCCAGCAGGCGACGATTCGACAGGGCGTCTAACACCGGGGAGCTGTTTTTT. Translation gives CASRRRFDRASNTGELFF.

This chain uses TRBV7-6 with TRBJ2-5; tentatively, D is TRBD1 (5 bases). The DNA matches TRBJ2-7 better at its end, which makes the J call doubtful. This CDR3 is built from 11 residues. Germline CDR1 is SGHVS and CDR2 is FNYEAQ. This chain's CDR3 is CASKGQGEQYF. In DNA, the CDR3 is TGTGCCAGCAAGGGTCAGGGCGAGCAGTACTTC.

The chain links TRBV4-2 to TRBJ1-1; 7 nucleotides line up with TRBD1. The J segment lost 4 bases and the V segment lost 1 base, leaving 6 bases of the junction unmatched. Per germline, CDR1 LGHNA and CDR2 YNFKEQ. CDR3 length: 15 amino acids. CDR3 coding DNA: TGTGCCAGCAGCCAAGGGACAGGTTTGAGCACTGAAGCTTTCTTT. Translating gives CASSQGTGLSTEAFF.

This clonotype was seen a handful of times. The chain employs TRBV30 and TRBJ1-2; D is uncertain. V was trimmed by 1 base and J by 5 bases, leaving 11 bases between them. The germline V gene has CDR1 GTSNPN and CDR2 SVGIG (reference sequence). The CDR3 sequence is 13 residues long. In nucleotides, the CDR3 is TGTGCCTGGAGTGGCGGCGCGAATTATGGCTACACCTTC. Translating it yields CAWSGGANYGYTF.

The genes are TRBV20-1 and TRBJ2-7, with D possibly TRBD2 on 5 matching bases. The CDR3 consists of 12 residues. Germline values: CDR1 DFQATT, CDR2 SNEGSKA (reference sequence). Deletions cut 5 bases from V and 1 base from J, with 9 bases between. This CDR3 reads CSAGQRSYEQYF. CDR3 DNA: TGCAGTGCTGGTCAGCGGTCCTACGAGCAGTACTTC.

The gene calls are TRBV4-2 and TRBJ1-4; possible D gene TRBD1, 6 bases. V lost 0 bases and J 7 bases, leaving 9 bases between the germline ends. The CDR3 is made up of 14 amino acids. Germline values: CDR1 LGHNA, CDR2 YNFKEQ. CDR3 amino acids: CASSQEGRGEKLFF. In DNA form, the CDR3 reads TGTGCCAGCAGCCAAGAGGGCAGGGGTGAAAAACTGTTTTTT.

This chain connects TRBV6-5 to TRBJ2-6, with no clear D. Trimming took off 2 bases at V and 0 bases at J, with 8 bases between the two ends. CDR1 is MNHEY, CDR2 SVGAGI, per germline. This CDR3 contains 16 residues. CDR3 sequence reads: CASSYKKNSGANVLTF. Written as DNA, the CDR3 is TGTGCCAGCAGTTACAAAAAGAACTCTGGGGCCAACGTCCTGACTTTC.

The chain couples TRBV25-1 to TRBJ1-4; D is unclear. This CDR3 is built from 15 residues. CDR1 and CDR2 from the germline V gene are MGHDK and SYGVNS. V was cut by 9 bases and J by 3 bases, with 17 bases left in between. CDR3 sequence reads: CASGLPGSSNEKLFF. The CDR3 nucleotides are TGTGCCAGTGGTTTACCCGGGTCCTCTAATGAAAAACTGTTTTTT. Full variable domain (remainder filled in from reference TRBV25-1 and TRBJ1-4): EADIYQTPRYLVIGTGKKITLECSQTMGHDKMYWYQQDPGMELHLIHYSYGVNSTEKGDLSSESTVSRIRTEHFPLTLESARPSHTSQYLCASGLPGSSNEKLFFGSGTQLSVL.

The chain joins TRBV14 to TRBJ2-3; no clear D gene. CDR1 and CDR2 (germline): SGHDN, FVKESK. This CDR3 comprises 13 residues. V was pared by 4 bases and J by 5 bases, with 10 bases between. CDR3 nucleotides: TGTGCCAGCAGCCGATGGAAGCGAGATACGCAGTATTTT. It translates to CASSRWKRDTQYF.

The rearrangement uses TRBV18 and TRBJ2-6; possibly TRBD1 for D (6 bases). Germline CDR1 and CDR2: KGHSH and LQKENI. With 8 bases removed from V and 0 bases from J, the gap between germline ends came to 8 bases. This CDR3 comprises 14 residues. CDR3 residues: CASLQGSGANVLTF. Written as DNA, the CDR3 is TGTGCCAGCCTACAGGGCTCTGGGGCCAACGTCCTGACTTTC.

The rearrangement joins TRBV4-3 to TRBJ2-3; 7 bases align to TRBD2. Germline V gene sequence: CDR1 LGHNA, CDR2 YSLEER. Germline trimming cut 0 bases from V and 1 base from J; bases unmatched to any gene: 10. The CDR3 extends over 18 amino acids. CDR3 nucleotides: TGCGCCAGCAGCCAAGAGGCGGTCGGGGGGTTCCGCACAGATACGCAGTATTTT. Its protein product is CASSQEAVGGFRTDTQYF.